Given below is one T cell receptor beta chain in context. Per the germline V gene, CDR1 is SGHAT and CDR2 is FQNNGV. This CDR3 region has 17 residues. Trimming took 4 bases from V and 3 from J; bases not matched to a gene: 10. This sample was taken from a study of T cell changes during pregnancy in multiple sclerosis. Using immunoSEQ multiplex PCR, the repertoire was profiled, and TCRdb retains in-frame clones only, with some absent. The sample lists 39,000 or so clones; approximately 94% were seen once. The chain couples TRBV11-2 to TRBJ2-7; 12 bases align to TRBD2. This sample comprised CD8+ T cells from peripheral blood mononuclear cells, obtained in the third trimester of pregnancy. This TCR derives from a female donor with multiple sclerosis, enrolled in a pregnancy study. The CDR3: CASSSPRRTSGIYEQYF. DNA for the CDR3: TGTGCCAGCAGCTCCCCGCGGAGGACTAGCGGGATCTACGAGCAGTACTTC.